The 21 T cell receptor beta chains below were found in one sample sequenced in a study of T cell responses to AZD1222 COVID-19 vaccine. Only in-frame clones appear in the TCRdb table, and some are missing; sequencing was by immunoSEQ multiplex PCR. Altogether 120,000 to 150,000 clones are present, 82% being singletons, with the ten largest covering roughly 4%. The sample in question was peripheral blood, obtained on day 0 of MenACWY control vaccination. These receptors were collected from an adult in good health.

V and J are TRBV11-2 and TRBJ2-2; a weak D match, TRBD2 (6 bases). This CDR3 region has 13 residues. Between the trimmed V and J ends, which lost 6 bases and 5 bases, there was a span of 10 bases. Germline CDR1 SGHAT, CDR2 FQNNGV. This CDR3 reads CASSPLATGELFF. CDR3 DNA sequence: TGTGCCAGCAGTCCCCTAGCGACCGGGGAGCTGTTTTTT.

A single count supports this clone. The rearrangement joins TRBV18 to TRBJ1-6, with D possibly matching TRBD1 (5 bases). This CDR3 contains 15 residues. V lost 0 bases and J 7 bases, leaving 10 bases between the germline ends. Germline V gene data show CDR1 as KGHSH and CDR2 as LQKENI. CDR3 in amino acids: CASSPPDGGNSPLHF. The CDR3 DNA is TGTGCCAGCTCACCACCGGACGGGGGGAATTCACCCCTCCACTTT.

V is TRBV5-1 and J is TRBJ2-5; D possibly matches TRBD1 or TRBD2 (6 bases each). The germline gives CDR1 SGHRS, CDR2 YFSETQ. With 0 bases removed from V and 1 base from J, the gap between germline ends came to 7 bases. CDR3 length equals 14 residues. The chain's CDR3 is CASSLAGAQETQYF. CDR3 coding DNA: TGCGCCAGCAGCTTGGCGGGGGCCCAAGAGACCCAGTACTTC.

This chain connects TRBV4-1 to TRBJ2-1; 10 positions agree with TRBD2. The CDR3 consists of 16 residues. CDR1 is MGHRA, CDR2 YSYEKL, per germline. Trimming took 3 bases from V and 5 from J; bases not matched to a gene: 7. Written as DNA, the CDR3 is TGCGCCAGCAGCCAGGTCCTAGCGGGGGCCAACAATGAGCAGTTCTTC. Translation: CASSQVLAGANNEQFF.

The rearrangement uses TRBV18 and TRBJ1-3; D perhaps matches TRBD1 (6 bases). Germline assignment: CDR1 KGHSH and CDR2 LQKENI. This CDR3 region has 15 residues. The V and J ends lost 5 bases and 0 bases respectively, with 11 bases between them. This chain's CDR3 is CASSTRDNSGNTIYF. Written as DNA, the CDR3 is TGTGCCAGCTCAACCCGGGACAACTCTGGAAACACCATATATTTT.

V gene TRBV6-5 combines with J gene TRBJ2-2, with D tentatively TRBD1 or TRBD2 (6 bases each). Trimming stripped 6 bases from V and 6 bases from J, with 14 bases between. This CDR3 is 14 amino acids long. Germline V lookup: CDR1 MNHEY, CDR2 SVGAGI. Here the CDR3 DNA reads TGTGCCAGCAGCGCTAAGGGGGGCCCCGGGGAGCTGTTTTTT. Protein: CASSAKGGPGELFF.

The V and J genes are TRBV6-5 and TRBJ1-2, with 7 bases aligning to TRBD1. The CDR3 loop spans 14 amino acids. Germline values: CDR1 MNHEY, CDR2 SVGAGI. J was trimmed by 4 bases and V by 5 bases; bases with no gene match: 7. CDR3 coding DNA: TGTGCCAGCAGTCCACGGGACAGCCTCTATGGCTACACCTTC. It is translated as CASSPRDSLYGYTF.

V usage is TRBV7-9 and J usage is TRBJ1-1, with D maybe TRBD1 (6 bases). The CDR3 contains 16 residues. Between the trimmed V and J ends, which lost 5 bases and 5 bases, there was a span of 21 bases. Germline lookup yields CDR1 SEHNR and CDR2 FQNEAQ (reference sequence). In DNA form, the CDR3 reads TGTGCCAGCAGCCTGACCCTAGGGGGTGGCGGGACTGAAGCTTTCTTT. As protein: CASSLTLGGGGTEAFF.

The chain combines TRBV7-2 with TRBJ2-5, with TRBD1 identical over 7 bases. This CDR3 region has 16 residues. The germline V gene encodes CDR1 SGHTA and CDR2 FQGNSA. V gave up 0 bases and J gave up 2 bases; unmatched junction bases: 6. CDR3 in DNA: TGTGCCAGCAGCTTAGCAGGGACAGCCTCACAAGAGACCCAGTACTTC. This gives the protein CASSLAGTASQETQYF.

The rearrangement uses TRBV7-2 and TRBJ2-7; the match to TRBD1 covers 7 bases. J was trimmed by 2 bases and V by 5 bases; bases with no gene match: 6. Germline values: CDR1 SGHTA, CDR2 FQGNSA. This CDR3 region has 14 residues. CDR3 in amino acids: CASSPRTGPYEQYV. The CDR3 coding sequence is TGTGCCAGCAGCCCCCGGACAGGTCCCTACGAGCAGTACGTC.

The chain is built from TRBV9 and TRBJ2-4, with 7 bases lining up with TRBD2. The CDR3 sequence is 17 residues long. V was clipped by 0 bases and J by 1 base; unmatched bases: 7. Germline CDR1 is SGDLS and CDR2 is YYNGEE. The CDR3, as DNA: TGTGCCAGCAGCGTAGGAGGCGGGGGTACGGCCAAAAACATTCAGTACTTC. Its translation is CASSVGGGGTAKNIQYF.

The CDR3, as DNA: TGTGCCAGCACTCCTCGGGCAGGAAGCTATAATTCACCCCTCCACTTT. Translated, it gives CASTPRAGSYNSPLHF. This chain links TRBV28 with TRBJ1-6; no reliable D call. Germline loops: CDR1 MDHEN, CDR2 SYDVKM. V was trimmed by 7 bases and J by 3 bases, leaving 16 bases between them. The CDR3 loop spans 16 amino acids.

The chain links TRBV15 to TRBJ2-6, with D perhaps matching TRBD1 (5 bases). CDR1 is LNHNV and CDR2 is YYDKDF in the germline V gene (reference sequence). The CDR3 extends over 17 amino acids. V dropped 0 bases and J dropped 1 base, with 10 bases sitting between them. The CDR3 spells CATSRDHQGSGANVLTF. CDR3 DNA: TGTGCCACCAGCAGAGACCATCAGGGATCTGGGGCCAACGTCCTGACTTTC. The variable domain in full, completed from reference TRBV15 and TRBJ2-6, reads DAMVIQNPRYQVTQFGKPVTLSCSQTLNHNVMYWYQQKSSQAPKLLFHYYDKDFNNEADTPDNFQSRRPNTSFCFLDIRSPGLGDTAMYLCATSRDHQGSGANVLTFGAGSRLTVL.

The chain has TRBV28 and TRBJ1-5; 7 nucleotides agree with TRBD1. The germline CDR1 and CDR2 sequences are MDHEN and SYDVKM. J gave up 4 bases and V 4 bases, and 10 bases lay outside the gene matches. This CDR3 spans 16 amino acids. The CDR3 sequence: CASSSGRGPWNQPQHF. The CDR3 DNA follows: TGTGCCAGCAGTTCTGGGAGGGGGCCTTGGAATCAGCCCCAGCATTTT.

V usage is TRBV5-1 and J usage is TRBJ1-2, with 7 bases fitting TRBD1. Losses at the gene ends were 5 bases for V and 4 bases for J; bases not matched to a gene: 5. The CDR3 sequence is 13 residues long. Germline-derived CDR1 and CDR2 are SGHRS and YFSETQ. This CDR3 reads CASRGDSTYGYTF. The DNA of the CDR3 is TGCGCCAGCAGAGGGGACAGCACCTATGGCTACACCTTC. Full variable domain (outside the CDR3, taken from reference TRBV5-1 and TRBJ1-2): KAGVTQTPRYLIKTRGQQVTLSCSPISGHRSVSWYQQTPGQGLQFLFEYFSETQRNKGNFPGRFSGRQFSNSRSEMNVSTLELGDSALYLCASRGDSTYGYTFGSGTRLTVV.

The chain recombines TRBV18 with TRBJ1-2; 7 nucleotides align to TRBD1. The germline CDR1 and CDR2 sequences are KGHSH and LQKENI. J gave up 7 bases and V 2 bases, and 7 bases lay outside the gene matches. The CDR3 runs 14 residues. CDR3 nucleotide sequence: TGTGCCAGCTCACCAGCTAGGGGGCAAGGTGGCTACACCTTC. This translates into CASSPARGQGGYTF.

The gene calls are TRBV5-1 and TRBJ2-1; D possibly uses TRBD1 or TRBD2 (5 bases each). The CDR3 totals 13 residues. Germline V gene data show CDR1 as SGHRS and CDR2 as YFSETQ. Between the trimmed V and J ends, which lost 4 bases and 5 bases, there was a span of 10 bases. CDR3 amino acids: CASSRDPNNEQFF. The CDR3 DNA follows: TGCGCCAGCAGCCGGGACCCAAACAATGAGCAGTTCTTC. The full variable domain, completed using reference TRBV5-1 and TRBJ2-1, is KAGVTQTPRYLIKTRGQQVTLSCSPISGHRSVSWYQQTPGQGLQFLFEYFSETQRNKGNFPGRFSGRQFSNSRSEMNVSTLELGDSALYLCASSRDPNNEQFFGPGTRLTVL.

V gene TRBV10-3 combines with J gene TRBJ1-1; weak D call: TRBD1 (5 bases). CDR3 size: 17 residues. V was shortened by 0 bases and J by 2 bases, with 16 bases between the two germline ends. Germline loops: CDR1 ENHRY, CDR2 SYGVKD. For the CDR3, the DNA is TGTGCCATCAGTGAGTCGAGTGGGGCAGGGTTCAACACTGAAGCTTTCTTT. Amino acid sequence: CAISESSGAGFNTEAFF.

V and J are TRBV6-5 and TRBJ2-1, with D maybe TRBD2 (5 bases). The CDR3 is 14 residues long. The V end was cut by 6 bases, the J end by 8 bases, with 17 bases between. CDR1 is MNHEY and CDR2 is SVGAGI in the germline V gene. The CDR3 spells CASSKDPWRDEQFF. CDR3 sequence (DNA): TGTGCCAGCAGCAAAGACCCCTGGCGGGATGAGCAGTTCTTC.

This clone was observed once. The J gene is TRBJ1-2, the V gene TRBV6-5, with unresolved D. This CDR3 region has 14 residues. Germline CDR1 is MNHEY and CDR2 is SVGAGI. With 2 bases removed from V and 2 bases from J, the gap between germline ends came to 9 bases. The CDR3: CASSYRGGNYGYTF. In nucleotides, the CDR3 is TGTGCCAGCAGTTACCGTGGCGGGAACTATGGCTACACCTTC.

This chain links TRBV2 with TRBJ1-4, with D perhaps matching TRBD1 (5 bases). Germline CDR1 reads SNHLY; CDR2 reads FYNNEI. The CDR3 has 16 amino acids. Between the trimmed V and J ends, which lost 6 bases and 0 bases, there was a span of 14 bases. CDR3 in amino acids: CASRRDPGATNEKLFF. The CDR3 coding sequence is TGTGCCAGCAGGAGGGATCCGGGGGCAACTAATGAAAAACTGTTTTTT.